These 22 T cell receptor beta chains were sequenced from one sample in a study of cytomegalovirus exposure and HLA in healthy donors (dated by TCRdb to about 2017). Receptors were amplified or captured by the immunoSEQ multiplex PCR assay. A mixture of 60 forward primers for TCR Vbeta segments and 13 reverse primers for TCR Jbeta segments was used in the multiplex PCR. The table was pulled from immuneACCESS by TCRdb, which kept in-frame rearrangements only. Such tables lose some clones; where checked, under half of the loss comes from unresolved V genes, and the rest has no known cause. This sample comprises about 150,000 clones, around 81% of them detected only once. The ten largest clones add up to around 5.6% of the sample. The sample taken for sequencing was PBMCs. The receptors derive from a woman aged 40 to 49 in good health and CMV-seropositive.

This chain joins TRBV29-1 and TRBJ1-1, with TRBD1 identical over 8 bases. CDR3 length equals 13 residues. Per the germline V gene, CDR1 is SQVTM and CDR2 is ANQGSEA. V shed 7 bases and J 1 base; nucleotides not matched to a gene: 5. The CDR3 protein is CSAGQGSNTEAFF. The CDR3 DNA follows: TGCAGCGCCGGACAGGGATCGAACACTGAAGCTTTCTTT.

This sequence joins TRBV7-9 and TRBJ2-1; 9 bases are shared with TRBD2. The germline V gene has CDR1 SEHNR and CDR2 FQNEAQ (reference sequence). The CDR3 is 15 residues long. J gave up 6 bases and V 3 bases, and 6 bases lay outside the gene matches. CDR3 in amino acids: CASSFSGRGPNEQFF. CDR3 in DNA: TGTGCCAGCAGCTTTAGCGGGAGAGGGCCCAATGAGCAGTTCTTC.

This clone was detected only once. V and J are TRBV7-9 and TRBJ2-1; 15 nucleotides line up with TRBD2. The CDR3 loop spans 16 amino acids. The germline V gene has CDR1 SEHNR and CDR2 FQNEAQ (reference sequence). After removal of 5 bases from V and 6 bases from J, the junction contained 5 bases not matched to a gene. The CDR3 protein is CASSIPGLAGGNEQFF. CDR3 in DNA: TGTGCCAGCAGCATACCGGGACTAGCGGGAGGCAATGAGCAGTTCTTC.

The V call is TRBV7-3, the J call TRBJ1-3; D possibly corresponds to TRBD1 (6 bases). The CDR3 covers 14 residues. V was cut by 7 bases and J by 8 bases, with 18 bases left in between. Germline-derived CDR1 and CDR2 are SGHTA and FQGTGA. The CDR3 loop reads CASTAGGLGDTIYF. The CDR3 coding sequence is TGTGCCAGCACCGCTGGGGGCCTCGGTGACACCATATATTTT.

V usage is TRBV5-1 and J usage is TRBJ2-2; D might be TRBD1 (6 bases). With 3 bases removed from V and 2 bases from J, the gap between germline ends came to 11 bases. Germline lookup yields CDR1 SGHRS and CDR2 YFSETQ. The CDR3 runs 15 residues. CDR3 in DNA: TGCGCCAGCAGCTGGGGGACAACTAACACCGGGGAGCTGTTTTTT. Translation gives CASSWGTTNTGELFF. Complete variable domain (other parts from reference TRBV5-1 and TRBJ2-2): KAGVTQTPRYLIKTRGQQVTLSCSPISGHRSVSWYQQTPGQGLQFLFEYFSETQRNKGNFPGRFSGRQFSNSRSEMNVSTLELGDSALYLCASSWGTTNTGELFFGEGSRLTVL.

This sequence joins TRBV18 and TRBJ2-3; D not certain. With 3 bases removed from V and 0 bases from J, the gap between germline ends came to 7 bases. This CDR3 has 14 residues. Per germline, CDR1 KGHSH and CDR2 LQKENI. The CDR3 bases are TGTGCCAGCTCACCCAGACTGAGCACAGATACGCAGTATTTT. Its translation is CASSPRLSTDTQYF.

The chain combines TRBV6-6 with TRBJ1-5; 7 bases fit TRBD1. Per germline, CDR1 MNHNY and CDR2 SVGAGI (reference sequence). This CDR3 contains 13 residues. V shed 7 bases and J 6 bases; nucleotides not matched to a gene: 6. The CDR3 sequence: CASNDRASQPQHF. Here the CDR3 DNA reads TGTGCCAGCAATGACAGGGCTAGTCAGCCCCAGCATTTT.

V and J are TRBV10-2 and TRBJ2-2; 9 bases are a match to TRBD1. This CDR3 has 19 amino acids. With 2 bases clipped from V and 3 bases from J, the junction kept 13 bases outside the gene matches. Looked up from germline, CDR1 is WSHSY and CDR2 is SAAADI. The CDR3 loop reads CASSEGQGKASGYTGELFF. The CDR3 coding sequence is TGCGCCAGCAGTGAGGGACAGGGGAAGGCTAGCGGATACACCGGGGAGCTGTTTTTT.

This clone has a single count. J is TRBJ1-1 and V is TRBV5-1, with D hard to call. V lost 0 bases, J lost 0 bases, and 3 bases lay in between. This CDR3 is built from 13 residues. Germline values: CDR1 SGHRS, CDR2 YFSETQ. CDR3 DNA: TGCGCCAGCAGCTTGGGTATGAACACTGAAGCTTTCTTT. It encodes CASSLGMNTEAFF.

The J gene is TRBJ2-3, the V gene TRBV5-4; a possible D gene is TRBD1 (6 bases). The V end lost 2 bases, the J end lost 2 bases, and 9 bases lay between the germline ends. CDR1 and CDR2 (germline): SGHNT, YYREEE (reference sequence). This CDR3 contains 14 residues. CDR3 in amino acids: CASSFLGATDTQYF. CDR3 nucleotide sequence: TGTGCCAGCAGCTTCTTGGGGGCCACAGATACGCAGTATTTT.

The chain links TRBV5-6 to TRBJ2-1; D is perhaps TRBD2 (5 bases). V gave up 0 bases and J gave up 0 bases, with 10 bases separating them. The CDR3 loop spans 16 amino acids. The germline V gene has CDR1 SGHDT and CDR2 YYEEEE. The CDR3 spells CASSLGAAFSYNEQFF. The CDR3 nucleotides read TGTGCCAGCAGCTTGGGAGCGGCTTTCTCCTACAATGAGCAGTTCTTC.

The V and J genes are TRBV27 and TRBJ2-2; 7 positions match TRBD2. Per the germline V gene, CDR1 is MNHEY and CDR2 is SMNVEV (reference sequence). CDR3 length: 14 residues. Germline trimming cut 8 bases from V and 6 bases from J; bases unmatched to any gene: 9. In DNA form, the CDR3 reads TGTGCCAGCGCTCTCGGCGGGAGTCCCGGGGAGCTGTTTTTT. Amino acids: CASALGGSPGELFF.

In the case of this clone: Other DNA sequences of this sample code for an identical CDR3. The chain joins TRBV30 to TRBJ2-7; 8 nucleotides line up with TRBD1. Germline lookup yields CDR1 GTSNPN and CDR2 SVGIG (reference sequence). The J segment lost 1 base and the V segment lost 0 bases, leaving 2 bases of the junction unmatched. This CDR3 spans 14 amino acids. For the CDR3, the DNA is TGTGCCTGGAGTGTAGGGACAGGTTCCTACGAGCAGTACTTC. It is translated as CAWSVGTGSYEQYF. The full variable domain, rest sourced from reference TRBV30 and TRBJ2-7, is SQTIHQWPATLVQPVGSPLSLECTVEGTSNPNLYWYRQAAGRGLQLLFYSVGIGQISSEVPQNLSASRPQDRQFILSSKKLLLSDSGFYLCAWSVGTGSYEQYFGPGTRLTVT.

The DNA of the CDR3 is TGTGCCACCAGGGCTCCTAGCGGTTCCTCCTACGAGCAGTACTTC. It encodes CATRAPSGSSYEQYF. J is TRBJ2-5 and V is TRBV15; 7 bases match TRBD2. The end of the DNA aligns better with TRBJ2-7, so the J call may be wrong. This CDR3 has 15 residues. Germline CDR1 is LNHNV and CDR2 is YYDKDF (reference sequence).

The chain uses TRBV27 and TRBJ2-1; 8 bases are shared with TRBD1. V shed 5 bases and J 5 bases; nucleotides not matched to a gene: 5. Germline loops: CDR1 MNHEY, CDR2 SMNVEV (reference sequence). The CDR3 runs to 14 residues. CDR3 DNA sequence: TGTGCCAGCAGTCGGGACAGGTCAAACAATGAGCAGTTCTTC. It codes for CASSRDRSNNEQFF.

The chain is built from TRBV6-1 and TRBJ2-3; 14 bases map to TRBD2. The CDR3 length is 14 residues. The germline CDR1 and CDR2 sequences are MNHNS and SASEGT. J gave up 9 bases and V 7 bases, and 6 bases lay outside the gene matches. The CDR3 sequence is CASTEGLAGGTQYF. The CDR3 DNA is TGTGCCAGCACCGAAGGACTAGCGGGGGGAACGCAGTATTTT.

This chain links TRBV30 with TRBJ2-3, with 7 bases fitting TRBD2. Germline loops: CDR1 GTSNPN, CDR2 SVGIG (reference sequence). Losses at the gene ends were 4 bases for V and 0 bases for J; bases not matched to a gene: 10. The CDR3 is 16 residues long. The CDR3 reads CAWTPSWRESTDTQYF. DNA of the CDR3: TGTGCCTGGACGCCGAGTTGGCGGGAGAGCACAGATACGCAGTATTTT.

The chain has TRBV7-9 and TRBJ2-3, with 12 nucleotides matching TRBD2. The trim removed 6 bases at V and 2 bases at J, leaving 6 bases unmatched. The germline V gene encodes CDR1 SEHNR and CDR2 FQNEAQ (reference sequence). CDR3 length: 16 residues. CDR3 sequence (DNA): TGTGCCAGCAGTAGTCTAGCGGGAGGGCCCACAGATACGCAGTATTTT. Translated: CASSSLAGGPTDTQYF.

The chain uses TRBV11-3 and TRBJ2-1, with 7 bases lining up with TRBD1. CDR1 is SGHNT, CDR2 YENEEA, per germline. CDR3 length equals 15 residues. J gave up 5 bases and V 5 bases, and 9 bases lay outside the gene matches. The CDR3 sequence: CASSLGDSQNNEQFF. The CDR3 DNA reads TGTGCCAGCAGCCTGGGGGACAGCCAAAACAATGAGCAGTTCTTC.

This chain uses TRBV27 with TRBJ2-7; 8 nucleotides line up with TRBD2. V lost 8 bases to trimming and J lost 3 bases; unmatched junction nucleotides: 9. CDR3 length: 14 residues. CDR1 is MNHEY, CDR2 SMNVEV, per germline (reference sequence). CDR3 amino acids: CASGIAGQYYEQYF. DNA of the CDR3: TGTGCCAGCGGTATAGCGGGACAATACTACGAGCAGTACTTC.

V is TRBV19 and J is TRBJ1-1; 7 bases line up with TRBD1. The V gene's germline CDR1 is LNHDA and CDR2 SQIVND (reference sequence). CDR3 size: 14 residues. Losses at the gene ends were 6 bases for V and 4 bases for J; bases not matched to a gene: 8. The CDR3 protein is CASSRFDRVTEAFF. CDR3 nucleotides: TGTGCCAGTAGCCGCTTCGACAGGGTCACTGAAGCTTTCTTT. The variable domain in full, completed from reference TRBV19 and TRBJ1-1, reads DGGITQSPKYLFRKEGQNVTLSCEQNLNHDAMYWYRQDPGQGLRLIYYSQIVNDFQKGDIAEGYSVSREKKESFPLTVTSAQKNPTAFYLCASSRFDRVTEAFFGQGTRLTVV.

V gene TRBV6-1 combines with J gene TRBJ2-3; possibly TRBD2 for D (6 bases). V lost 7 bases to trimming and J lost 4 bases, with 15 bases between them. CDR3 size: 14 residues. CDR1 MNHNS and CDR2 SASEGT come from the germline V gene. CDR3 sequence (DNA): TGTGCCAGCACCGAGGGACTTGGGGCAGATACGCAGTATTTT. It yields the protein CASTEGLGADTQYF.